These T cell receptor beta chains were read from a single sample in a study of shared clonotypes between healthy human individuals. TCRdb keeps only in-frame clones here, not all; method: immunoSEQ multiplex PCR. The sample comprises over 700,000 clones, 55% to 75% of which are singletons, and about 1.7% rests with the top ten. The sample consisted of memory CD4+ T cells sorted from blood. Receptors originate from a woman in her 30s in good health. Both conserved end residues are part of each CDR3. Fields, in order: J gene, clone size, D gene, CDR3 length, V gene, CDR3 DNA, CDR3 protein. A D gene is named only where the DNA matches it firmly. Some rows mark clone size as missing; the rest say once, few, many or name a class of expanded clone.

>TRBJ2-1|NA|TRBD2|16|TRBV19
TGTGCCAGTAGTATAGGACTAGCGGGACTCTACAATGAGCAGTTCTTC
CASSIGLAGLYNEQFF
>TRBJ2-5|once|NA|19|TRBV7-9
TGTGCCAGCAGCTTAGGATGGGTGGGCCGCACAACAAGGGGGGAGACCCAGTACTTC
CASSLGWVGRTTRGETQYF
>TRBJ2-2|NA|NA|15|TRBV7-2
TGTGCCAGCAGCCATCCTAGTTGGGGGACCGGGGAGCTGTTTTTT
CASSHPSWGTGELFF
>TRBJ2-1|NA|NA|14|TRBV27
TGTGCCACCACGGGGACGGTCGGTTTGGATGAGCAGTTCTTC
CATTGTVGLDEQFF
>TRBJ1-5|NA|TRBD1|19|TRBV19
TGTGCCAGTAGTACGCCCCGGGACAGGGGTTTTTTGGGCAATCAGCCCCAGCATTTT
CASSTPRDRGFLGNQPQHF
>TRBJ1-1|NA|NA|14|TRBV29-1
TGCAGCGTACGACTGACAGAGATGAACACTGAAGCTTTCTTT
CSVRLTEMNTEAFF
>TRBJ1-1|few|NA|14|TRBV5-5
TGTGCCAGCAGCTTGGCGGCCAGCCACACTGAAGCTTTCTTT
CASSLAASHTEAFF
>TRBJ2-1|NA|NA|16|TRBV19
TGTGCCAGTAGTGCCTGGGACTCACGTGGAACTAATGAGCAGTTCTTC
CASSAWDSRGTNEQFF
>TRBJ1-3|NA|NA|16|TRBV4-1
TGCGCCAGCAGCCAGGATATCGGAACGGCGGGAAACACCATATATTTT
CASSQDIGTAGNTIYF
>TRBJ2-5|few|NA|13|TRBV2
TGTGCCAGCAGTCAAGACTTAAAAGAGACCCAGTACTTC
CASSQDLKETQYF
>TRBJ2-2|NA|NA|17|TRBV28
TGTGCCAGCAGTTTGAGGGGCTACCGGGGGCCGACGCGGGAGCTGTTTTTT
CASSLRGYRGPTRELFF
>TRBJ2-2|NA|TRBD2|16|TRBV7-6
TGTGCCAGCAGCTTCCGAACGACTAGCATCACCGGGGAGCTGTTTTTT
CASSFRTTSITGELFF
>TRBJ2-4|NA|TRBD1|16|TRBV5-1
TGCGCCAGCAGCTTGGGAAATGGACAGGGGGCAAACATTCAGTACTTC
CASSLGNGQGANIQYF
>TRBJ2-2|NA|NA|15|TRBV19
TGTGCCAGTAGTCCAGACAGGAGACCAGGTGGGGAGCTGTTTTTT
CASSPDRRPGGELFF
>TRBJ2-5|NA|TRBD1|15|TRBV19
TGTGCCAGTAGTATCCGACAGGGGTACGGAGAGACCCAGTACTTC
CASSIRQGYGETQYF
>TRBJ2-7|NA|NA|14|TRBV27
TGTGCCAGCAGTTTATCGGCAGGACCCTACGAGCAGTACTTC
CASSLSAGPYEQYF
>TRBJ2-5|NA|NA|17|TRBV5-1
TGCGCCAGCAGCTCCGTCCCGGGACTTGTAGCTCAAGAGACCCAGTACTTC
CASSSVPGLVAQETQYF
>TRBJ1-2|NA|TRBD1|13|TRBV27
TGTGCCAGCAGTCCAGGGACAGGGAATGGCTACACCTTC
CASSPGTGNGYTF
>TRBJ2-6|NA|TRBD1|19|TRBV11-2
TGTGCCAGCAGCTTCCCCCCGGGACAGAGAAGCTCTGGGGCCAACGTCCTGACTTTC
CASSFPPGQRSSGANVLTF
>TRBJ2-1|NA|NA|15|TRBV7-8
TGTGCCAGCAGCTTAGAGGGTTCGCGGCGAACTGAGCAGTTCTTC
CASSLEGSRRTEQFF
>TRBJ2-7|NA|NA|16|TRBV25-1
TGTGCCAGCAGTGAAAATTATGGCAGGGACACCTACGAGCAGTACTTC
CASSENYGRDTYEQYF
>TRBJ2-1|NA|TRBD2|14|TRBV28
TGTGCCAGCAGTCCCCGACTAGCATACAATGAGCAGTTCTTC
CASSPRLAYNEQFF
>TRBJ1-1|NA|NA|16|TRBV5-1
TGCGCCAGCAGCAGCCGGGGCCCCGGGTTGAACACTGAAGCTTTCTTT
CASSSRGPGLNTEAFF
>TRBJ1-3|NA|NA|14|TRBV2
TGTGCCAGCAGTGACGGCAGGGCCGGAAACACCATATATTTT
CASSDGRAGNTIYF
>TRBJ1-4|NA|TRBD1|14|TRBV4-1
TGCGCCAGCGCCCCCCGGGACAGGGCGGAAAAACTGTTTTTT
CASAPRDRAEKLFF
>TRBJ2-1|NA|NA|15|TRBV28
TGTGCCAGCAGCCCCACATCCCTTAACTACAATGAGCAGTTCTTC
CASSPTSLNYNEQFF
>TRBJ2-1|NA|TRBD2|16|TRBV5-1
TGCGCCAGCAGCTTGGGGGTTTTAGCGGGAGCAAACGAGCAGTTCTTC
CASSLGVLAGANEQFF
>TRBJ1-5|NA|NA|14|TRBV6-6
TGTGCCAGCGACCAACAGGGACGGAATCAGCCCCAGCATTTT
CASDQQGRNQPQHF
>TRBJ2-1|NA|TRBD2|15|TRBV7-3
TGTGCCAGCAGTCTAGCGGGAGGGCCGAAGGGAGAGCAGTTCTTC
CASSLAGGPKGEQFF
>TRBJ2-2|NA|TRBD1|14|TRBV6-5
TGTGCCAGCAGTATCAAACAGGGGGCCGGGGAGCTGTTTTTT
CASSIKQGAGELFF
>TRBJ2-7|NA|NA|12|TRBV2
TGTGCCAGTCTTCGGGCGCTCTACGAGCAGTACTTC
CASLRALYEQYF
>TRBJ1-1|NA|TRBD1|14|TRBV6-1
TGTGCCAGCGAGAGAGACAGGGCGAACACTGAAGCTTTCTTT
CASERDRANTEAFF
>TRBJ1-2|NA|TRBD1|15|TRBV28
TGTGCCAGCAGAAAAACGGACAGGGGAATCGGTGGCTACACCTTC
CASRKTDRGIGGYTF
>TRBJ1-4|NA|NA|15|TRBV15
TGTGCCACCAGCAGGGGGAAGGGGTCGGGTGAAAAACTGTTTTTT
CATSRGKGSGEKLFF
>TRBJ2-3|NA|TRBD1|14|TRBV10-3
TGTGCCACCAGTGACAGGGGCTTCACAGATACGCAGTATTTT
CATSDRGFTDTQYF
>TRBJ2-1|NA|NA|19|TRBV6-4
TGTGCCAGCAGTGACCCTCACCGATCGATAGCGCTTTCCTACAATGAGCAGTTCTTC
CASSDPHRSIALSYNEQFF
>TRBJ2-1|NA|NA|15|TRBV28
TGTGCCAGCAGAAAAGCGGGCCAAACCTACAATGAGCAGTTCTTC
CASRKAGQTYNEQFF
>TRBJ2-7|NA|NA|15|TRBV27
TGTGCCAGCAACCGAACTCCGGGCAGAACCTACGAGCAGTACTTC
CASNRTPGRTYEQYF
>TRBJ2-7|NA|NA|14|TRBV11-2
TGTGCCAGCAGCTGGGTGGCCGGGGAGGAGGAGCAGTACTTC
CASSWVAGEEEQYF
>TRBJ2-1|NA|NA|16|TRBV19
TGTGCCAGTAGTGCGACGGGAGATAGCTCCTACAATGAGCAGTTCTTC
CASSATGDSSYNEQFF